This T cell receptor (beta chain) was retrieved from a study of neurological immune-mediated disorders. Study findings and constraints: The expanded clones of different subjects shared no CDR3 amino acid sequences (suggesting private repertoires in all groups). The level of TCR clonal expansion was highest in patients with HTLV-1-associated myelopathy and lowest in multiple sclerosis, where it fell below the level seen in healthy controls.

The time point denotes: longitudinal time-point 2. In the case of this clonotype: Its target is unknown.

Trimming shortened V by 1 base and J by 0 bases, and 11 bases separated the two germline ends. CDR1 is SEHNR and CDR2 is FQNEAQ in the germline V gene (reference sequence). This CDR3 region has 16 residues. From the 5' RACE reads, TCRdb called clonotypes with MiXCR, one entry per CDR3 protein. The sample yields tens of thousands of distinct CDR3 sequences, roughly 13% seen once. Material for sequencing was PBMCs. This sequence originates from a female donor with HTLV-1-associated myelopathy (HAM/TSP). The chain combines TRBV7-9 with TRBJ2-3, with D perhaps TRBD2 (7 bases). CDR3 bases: TGTGCCAGCAGCTTAGGCGGGGGCTCTAGCACAGATACGCAGTATTTT. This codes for CASSLGGGSSTDTQYF.